The source of this TCR beta chain is a study of T cell responses to AZD1222 COVID-19 vaccine. Notes on the study in general: Targets within unmutated variant regions were reportedly found for nearly half of spike-specific TCRs. Clonal diversity may have been underestimated in mostly white British donors. With two AZD1222 doses given, Spike-specific TCR breadth and depth both rose. It was only after the peak T cell response that any repertoires were sampled.

To note about this clone: Its antigen remains unidentified.

The ends lost 7 bases at V and 4 bases at J; junction bases unmatched: 21. Germline CDR1 MDHEN, CDR2 SYDVKM. The CDR3 has 18 amino acids. TCRdb keeps only in-frame clones here, not all; method: immunoSEQ multiplex PCR. Of more than 150,000 clones listed, around 87% are singletons. The input for sequencing was peripheral blood, taken 28 days after the second AZD1222 dose. This receptor was taken from an adult who received the AZD1222 COVID-19 vaccine. The rearrangement links TRBV28 to TRBJ2-5; 7 nucleotides match TRBD2. The CDR3: CASNTIVGAGSVRETQYF. CDR3 bases: TGTGCCAGCAACACAATTGTGGGAGCGGGATCGGTGAGAGAGACCCAGTACTTC.